This T cell receptor beta chain originates from a study of cytomegalovirus exposure and HLA in healthy donors. Across the study: Unique TCRs numbering 75 million to 95 million, obtained from HLA-typed donors, made up an early data release.

About this clone itself: The antigen remains unidentified.

Germline V gene data show CDR1 as MNHNS and CDR2 as SASEGT. V was shortened by 3 bases and J by 6 bases, with 14 bases between the two germline ends. This CDR3 has 14 residues. Primers for the PCR totalled 60 Vbeta and 13 Jbeta. Some clones are missing from TCRdb's copy, which holds only in-frame ones; the method was immunoSEQ multiplex PCR. The sample gives about 110,000 clones, approximately 79% of which show up once; 12% to 15% is in the top ten. Whole-study findings and limits: While the bulk of TCR sequences proved rare, some public TCRs turned up in many donors. V- and J-gene trimming in TCR beta was tied to a missense DCLRE1C variant by an analysis performed later.

The chain employs TRBV6-1 and TRBJ1-1; D not resolved. Sequencing was done on a sample of PBMCs. The origin of this receptor is a woman aged 40 to 55 in good health and CMV-seropositive. The CDR3 region is CASSDIQRSAEAFF. In DNA, the CDR3 is TGTGCCAGCAGTGATATACAAAGAAGCGCTGAAGCTTTCTTT.